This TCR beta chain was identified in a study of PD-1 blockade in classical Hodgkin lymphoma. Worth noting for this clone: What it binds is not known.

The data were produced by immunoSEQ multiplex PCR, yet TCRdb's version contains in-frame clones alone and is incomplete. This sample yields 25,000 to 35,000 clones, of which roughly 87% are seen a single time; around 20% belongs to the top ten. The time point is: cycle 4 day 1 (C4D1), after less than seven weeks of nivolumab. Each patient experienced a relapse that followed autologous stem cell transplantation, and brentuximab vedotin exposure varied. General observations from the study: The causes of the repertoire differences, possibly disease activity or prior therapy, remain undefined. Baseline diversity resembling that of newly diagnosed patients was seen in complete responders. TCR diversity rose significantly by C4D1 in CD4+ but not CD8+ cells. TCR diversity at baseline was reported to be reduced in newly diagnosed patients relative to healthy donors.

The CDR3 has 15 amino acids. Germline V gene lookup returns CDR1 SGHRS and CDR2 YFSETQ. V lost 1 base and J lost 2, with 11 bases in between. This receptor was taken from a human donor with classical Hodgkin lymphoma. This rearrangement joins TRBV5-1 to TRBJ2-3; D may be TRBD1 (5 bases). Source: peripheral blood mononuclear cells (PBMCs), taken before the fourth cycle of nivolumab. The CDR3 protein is CASSLRQRYTDTQYF. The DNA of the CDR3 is TGCGCCAGCAGCTTGAGACAGAGATACACAGATACGCAGTATTTT.